Below, one T cell receptor (beta chain) is given with its context. This sample is drawn from a study of blood T cell repertoires in COVID-19. The CDR3 loop spans 13 amino acids. Germline CDR1 is SGHRS and CDR2 is YFSETQ. The V gene lost 4 bases and the J gene lost 0 bases, with 6 bases spanning the gap. Original processing notes: Reference gene primer amplification yielded estimated nucleated cell counts. Method: immunoSEQ multiplex PCR; TCRdb's copy keeps in-frame clones and lacks some. That table gives V, J and clone size, and the DNA gave D and trimming. This sample has more than 110,000 clones, with approximately 90% found just once.

Material: peripheral blood. The sequence derives from a man between 60 and 70 years old with active or convalescent COVID-19. The chain joins TRBV5-1 to TRBJ2-3; no definite D call. In DNA, the CDR3 is TGCGCCAGCAGCACATCTAGCACAGATACGCAGTATTTT. It codes for CASSTSSTDTQYF.